Listed below are T cell receptor beta chains from one sample, sequenced in a study of CD8 T cells in ankylosing spondylitis. A single record per CDR3 protein comes from TCRdb applying MiXCR to the 5' RACE reads. In the table there are hundreds of thousands of distinct CDR3 sequences, roughly 25% of which are singletons. Sequenced: blood, either unsorted or a sorted T cell fraction (not recorded which). These receptors all come from a male donor with ankylosing spondylitis or in good health (not recorded which). The CDR3 runs from the conserved cysteine through the conserved F or W. A D gene is named only where the DNA matches it firmly. Where a row states a size, it is once, few, many or the class of an expanded clone; other rows omit it.

-,TRBJ1-2,14,once,TRBV5-1,CASSQRETNYGYTF,TGCGCCAGCAGCCAGCGGGAGACTAACTATGGCTACACCTTC
-,TRBJ2-7,12,-,TRBV6-1,CASSRQAYEQYF,TGTGCCAGCAGCAGACAGGCCTACGAGCAGTACTTC
-,TRBJ1-1,13,many,TRBV6-6,CASSYSHGSEAFF,TGTGCCAGCAGTTACTCCCATGGCAGTGAAGCTTTCTTT
-,TRBJ2-3,14,many,TRBV29-1,CSVVSPDSTDTQYF,TGCAGCGTTGTATCTCCCGACAGCACAGATACGCAGTATTTT
TRBD2,TRBJ2-2,18,-,TRBV11-2,CASSLTGKLAGGPGELFF,TGTGCCAGCAGCTTAACCGGGAAACTAGCGGGAGGTCCCGGGGAGCTGTTTTTT
-,TRBJ2-2,14,-,TRBV3-1,CASSPYGNTGELFF,TGTGCCAGCAGCCCCTATGGGAACACCGGGGAGCTGTTTTTT
TRBD2,TRBJ2-1,17,-,TRBV12-3/TRBV12-4,CASSLGSSGSKYNEQFF,TGTGCCAGCAGTTTAGGGTCTAGCGGGAGTAAGTACAATGAGCAGTTCTTC
TRBD2,TRBJ2-3,15,-,TRBV20-1,CSAQGLADSTDTQYF,TGCAGTGCCCAGGGACTAGCGGATAGCACAGATACGCAGTATTTT
-,TRBJ2-7,13,-,TRBV20-1,CSAPPYNSYEQYF,TGCAGTGCTCCCCCTTATAACTCCTACGAGCAGTACTTC
TRBD1,TRBJ1-1,14,many,TRBV29-1,CSVDPTGGATEAFF,TGCAGCGTCGACCCCACAGGGGGCGCGACTGAAGCTTTCTTT
TRBD2,TRBJ2-2,17,many,TRBV20-1,CSARGLAGAANTGELFF,TGCAGTGCTAGAGGACTAGCGGGAGCGGCGAACACCGGGGAGCTGTTTTTT
TRBD2,TRBJ2-3,14,many,TRBV12-3/TRBV12-4,CASSLREAGDTQYF,TGTGCCAGCAGTTTGCGGGAGGCTGGAGATACGCAGTATTTT
TRBD2,TRBJ2-3,14,-,TRBV7-6,CASSQSGIPDTQYF,TGTGCCAGCAGCCAAAGCGGGATTCCGGATACGCAGTATTTT
-,TRBJ2-7,13,-,TRBV29-1,CSVARLDSSEQYF,TGCAGCGTGGCGAGACTAGACTCCTCCGAGCAGTACTTC
-,TRBJ2-1,14,-,TRBV29-1,CSVAQRASYNEQFF,TGCAGCGTTGCCCAGCGGGCCTCCTACAATGAGCAGTTCTTC
-,TRBJ1-6,12,many,TRBV20-1,CSASPRAEPLHF,TGCAGCGCTTCCCCCAGGGCCGAACCCCTCCACTTT
TRBD2,TRBJ2-1,18,many,TRBV11-1,CASSFPRRLAGGVDEQFF,TGTGCCAGCAGCTTCCCCCGGAGGCTAGCGGGAGGGGTGGATGAGCAGTTCTTC
-,TRBJ2-1,15,-,TRBV6-1,CASGGLLKLYNEQFF,TGTGCCAGCGGGGGTCTTCTAAAACTCTACAATGAGCAGTTCTTC
-,TRBJ1-4,16,-,TRBV5-1,CASSLRRAATNEKLFF,TGCGCCAGCAGCTTAAGGAGGGCCGCAACTAATGAAAAACTGTTTTTT
TRBD2,TRBJ2-1,14,few,TRBV29-1,CSVEDPAGGNEQFF,TGCAGCGTTGAAGATCCAGCGGGAGGTAATGAGCAGTTCTTC
-,TRBJ2-5,14,-,TRBV7-8,CASSFTRVMETQYF,TGTGCCAGCAGCTTCACCAGGGTAATGGAGACCCAGTACTTC
TRBD2,TRBJ2-2,17,few,TRBV20-1,CSVRDFGTSGPAGELFF,TGCAGTGTTAGGGACTTTGGGACTAGCGGCCCCGCCGGGGAGCTGTTTTTT
TRBD2,TRBJ2-5,14,-,TRBV12-3/TRBV12-4,CASMSSGWIETQYF,TGTGCCAGCATGTCTAGCGGGTGGATAGAGACCCAGTACTTC
-,TRBJ2-1,15,-,TRBV4-2,CASSQGLGGVIEQFF,TGTGCCAGCAGCCAAGGGTTAGGGGGGGTTATTGAGCAGTTCTTC
-,TRBJ2-7,14,many,TRBV29-1,CSVVTRTRSYEQYF,TGCAGCGTTGTGACCAGGACACGAAGCTACGAGCAGTACTTC
-,TRBJ1-2,14,many,TRBV6-4,CASSDSIQIYGYTF,TGTGCCAGCAGTGACTCGATACAAATCTATGGCTACACCTTC
-,TRBJ2-7,20,many,TRBV15,CATSRSFTGTTKRGTYEQYF,TGTGCCACCAGCAGATCCTTTACCGGGACAACAAAAAGGGGAACCTACGAGCAGTACTTC
TRBD2,TRBJ2-7,15,few,TRBV7-9,CASSLVSGRVGEQYF,TGTGCCAGCAGCTTAGTTTCCGGGAGGGTTGGCGAGCAGTACTTC
TRBD2,TRBJ2-5,12,many,TRBV9,CASGGEVETQYF,TGTGCCAGTGGGGGGGAAGTCGAGACCCAGTACTTC
-,TRBJ2-2,18,many,TRBV11-2,CASSPGHFSWDHTGELFF,TGTGCCAGCAGCCCCGGCCATTTTAGCTGGGACCACACCGGGGAGCTGTTTTTT
-,TRBJ2-7,13,few,TRBV29-1,CSVEERHTRGQYF,TGCAGCGTTGAAGAAAGGCATACCCGCGGGCAGTACTTC
TRBD1,TRBJ2-6,18,few,TRBV12-3/TRBV12-4,CASSWGQATSSGANVLTF,TGTGCCAGCAGTTGGGGACAGGCTACCTCCTCTGGGGCCAACGTCCTGACTTTC
-,TRBJ2-6,14,few,TRBV20-1,CSAPEGTGANVLTF,TGCAGTGCTCCCGAGGGGACTGGGGCCAACGTCCTGACTTTC
TRBD1,TRBJ2-2,15,few,TRBV29-1,CSVGSGTANTGELFF,TGCAGCGTTGGGAGTGGGACAGCGAACACCGGGGAGCTGTTTTTT
TRBD1,TRBJ2-1,15,many,TRBV10-3,CAMGTGVAGGNEQFF,TGTGCCATGGGGACAGGGGTAGCTGGGGGCAATGAGCAGTTCTTC
-,TRBJ2-7,14,few,TRBV20-1,CSASDRDGSYEQYF,TGCAGTGCTAGTGACCGGGACGGATCCTACGAGCAGTACTTC
TRBD1,TRBJ1-6,16,few,TRBV20-1,CSASPGQGSYNSPLHF,TGCAGTGCTTCACCGGGACAGGGATCCTATAATTCACCCCTCCACTTT
-,TRBJ2-1,14,few,TRBV20-1,CSARGFGTYNEQFF,TGCAGTGCTAGGGGCTTTGGGACCTACAATGAGCAGTTCTTC
TRBD2,TRBJ2-7,15,-,TRBV20-1,CSAMPPSGSSYEQYF,TGCAGTGCTATGCCTCCTAGCGGTAGCTCCTACGAGCAGTACTTC
TRBD2,TRBJ2-3,17,many,TRBV6-5,CASSYSLERERTDTQYF,TGTGCCAGCAGTTACTCATTAGAGCGGGAGAGGACAGATACGCAGTATTTT
-,TRBJ2-3,16,many,TRBV20-1,CSAPSRATSSTDTQYF,TGCAGTGCCCCCTCCCGAGCTACGTCTAGCACAGATACGCAGTATTTT